The clone carrying this T cell receptor (beta chain) showed up just a few times. The antigen remains undetermined. cDNA libraries for TCR beta contained unique molecular identifiers. cDNA molecules numbering 400,000 to 550,000 came from around 0.96 to 9.9 million T cells. Each CDR3 protein gets one entry after TCRdb re-called the PCR reads with MiXCR. Here the sample spans 380,000 or so distinct CDR3 sequences, about a third being singletons. This sample was included in a study of post-analysis software for immune sequencing data. The wider study: The disease courses spanned relapsing-remitting, secondary progressive and progressive-relapsing forms of multiple sclerosis. Study-level results: When compared against controls, multiple sclerosis patients showed significantly lower normalized Chao1 diversity. Five or six TRBV segments, TRBV5-6, TRBV5-1 and TRBV20-1 among them, were found more frequent in patients than controls.

The CDR3 spans 17 residues. V lost 0 bases, J lost 4 bases, and 15 bases stayed unmatched. Germline CDR1 is DFQATT and CDR2 is SNEGSKA (reference sequence). Sequenced input: blood. This TCR came from a girl aged 10 to 17 with multiple sclerosis. The chain joins TRBV20-1 to TRBJ2-7; 7 nucleotides agree with TRBD1. The CDR3 reads CSAREYIYRDSGYEQYF. The DNA of the CDR3 is TGCAGTGCTAGAGAGTATATCTACCGGGACAGCGGATACGAGCAGTACTTC.